This T cell receptor (beta chain) appears in the sequencing data of a study of blood T cells in healthy people across ages. This clonotype was detected a few times. Together with a sample-barcoded 5' primer, a J-beta primer mix was included in a second PCR lasting about 6 to 11 cycles. TCRdb re-analysed the 5' RACE reads in MiXCR, keeping a single row per CDR3 protein. In the table there are about 280,000 distinct CDR3 sequences, less than 30% of which are singletons. The source of this sequence is a woman between 70 and 85 years old in good health. Sample: blood.

CDR3 loop: CSVTNNMGSNQPQHF. The DNA of the CDR3 is TGCAGCGTAACCAATAACATGGGTAGCAATCAGCCCCAGCATTTT. The rearrangement uses TRBV29-1 and TRBJ1-5; D gene uncertain. This CDR3 is built from 15 residues. CDR1 is SQVTM, CDR2 ANQGSEA, per germline. Trimming removed 6 bases at V and 0 bases at J, with 15 bases between. Variable domain in full (rest from reference TRBV29-1 and TRBJ1-5): SAVISQKPSRDICQRGTSLTIQCQVDSQVTMMFWYRQQPGQSLTLIATANQGSEATYESGFVIDKFPISRPNLTFSTLTVSNMSPEDSSIYLCSVTNNMGSNQPQHFGDGTRLSIL.